The 21 T cell receptor beta chains listed next were all sequenced from one sample in a study of T cell repertoires and HLA-DP antigens. Method: immunoSEQ multiplex PCR; TCRdb's copy keeps in-frame clones and lacks some. The table includes some 120,000 clones, nearly 95% detected once. These receptors' antigens are unknown. Sequences were obtained from CD4+ T cells from PBMCs. The receptors here all came from a woman under 30 in good health and CMV-seronegative.

The V call is TRBV6-6, the J call TRBJ1-6, with TRBD1 matching over 9 bases. The germline V gene encodes CDR1 MNHNY and CDR2 SVGAGI (reference sequence). This CDR3 region has 15 residues. The V segment lost 2 bases and the J segment 8 bases; nucleotides outside the gene matches: 4. CDR3 loop: CASSYAGQGDSPLHF. The CDR3 nucleotides read TGTGCCAGCAGTTACGCGGGACAGGGAGATTCACCCCTCCACTTT.

V is TRBV2 and J is TRBJ2-5; D perhaps matches TRBD2 (6 bases). V shed 6 bases and J shed 4 bases, with 18 bases lying between them. Germline assignment: CDR1 SNHLY and CDR2 FYNNEI. This CDR3 contains 15 residues. The CDR3 nucleotides are TGTGCCAGCAGCGGCCGACGGGAGTGGGGAGAGACCCAGTACTTC. Protein sequence: CASSGRREWGETQYF.

This chain links TRBV28 with TRBJ1-6; a weak D match, TRBD1 (5 bases). This CDR3 contains 15 residues. Trimming removed 2 bases from V and 5 bases from J, with 10 bases in between. Germline loops: CDR1 MDHEN, CDR2 SYDVKM. The CDR3 DNA follows: TGTGCCAGCAGTTTACCCCAGGGAAATAATTCACCCCTCCACTTT. This translates into CASSLPQGNNSPLHF. Filled out from reference TRBV28 and TRBJ1-6, the complete variable domain reads DVKVTQSSRYLVKRTGEKVFLECVQDMDHENMFWYRQDPGLGLRLIYFSYDVKMKEKGDIPEGYSVSREKKERFSLILESASTNQTSMYLCASSLPQGNNSPLHFGNGTRLTVT.

The V and J genes are TRBV6-5 and TRBJ2-3, with 7 bases that match TRBD1. J gave up 0 bases and V 2 bases, and 2 bases lay outside the gene matches. The CDR3 is made up of 15 amino acids. CDR1 and CDR2 (germline): MNHEY, SVGAGI. DNA of the CDR3: TGTGCCAGCAGTTACACAGGGGCGAGCACAGATACGCAGTATTTT. The encoded protein is CASSYTGASTDTQYF.

This rearrangement joins TRBV18 to TRBJ2-7, with 8 bases fitting TRBD1. V trimming: 4 bases; J trimming: 7 bases; junction bases outside the gene matches: 9. This CDR3 has 14 amino acids. The germline gives CDR1 KGHSH, CDR2 LQKENI. The DNA of the CDR3 is TGTGCCAGCTCACAAGGACAGGGAGGAATGGAGCAGTACGTC. It specifies CASSQGQGGMEQYV.

The chain carries TRBV10-3 and TRBJ1-1; D uncertain. From germline, CDR1 is ENHRY and CDR2 SYGVKD. The V gene lost 2 bases and the J gene lost 1 base, with 20 bases spanning the gap. CDR3 length equals 18 residues. The CDR3 protein is CAISERAGKGKPNTEAFF. The CDR3, as DNA: TGTGCCATCAGTGAGAGGGCCGGAAAAGGAAAGCCGAACACTGAAGCTTTCTTT.

V gene TRBV10-3 combines with J gene TRBJ2-6, with TRBD2 as a possible D gene (6 bases). This CDR3 has 18 residues. Trimming removed 4 bases at V and 2 bases at J, with 18 bases between. Per the germline V gene, CDR1 is ENHRY and CDR2 is SYGVKD. CDR3 bases: TGTGCCATCAGTGTGGCGGCCCAGGTAGCGGCTGGGGCCAACGTCCTGACTTTC. Protein sequence: CAISVAAQVAAGANVLTF.

The chain employs TRBV7-9 and TRBJ2-1; D is unclear. V gave up 4 bases and J gave up 7 bases, with 23 bases separating them. The CDR3 is 17 residues long. Germline values: CDR1 SEHNR, CDR2 FQNEAQ (reference sequence). Here the CDR3 DNA reads TGTGCCAGCAGCTCAAACGTACCGGCCGTTTTATATAATGAGCAGTTCTTC. It codes for CASSSNVPAVLYNEQFF.

The gene calls are TRBV28 and TRBJ1-4; 9 nucleotides agree with TRBD1. Trimming took 6 bases from V and 5 from J; bases not matched to a gene: 7. This CDR3 spans 15 amino acids. Germline CDR1 MDHEN, CDR2 SYDVKM. The CDR3 nucleotides read TGTGCCAGCAGGCGCGGACAGGGGAAGAATGAAAAACTGTTTTTT. Translation gives CASRRGQGKNEKLFF.

The genes are TRBV5-1 and TRBJ2-2, with 10 nucleotides matching TRBD2. Unmatched junction bases numbered 14, after V lost 4 bases and J lost 5 bases. This CDR3 is 18 amino acids long. CDR1 is SGHRS and CDR2 is YFSETQ in the germline V gene. The chain's CDR3 is CASSPDVRLAGGTGELFF. For the CDR3, the DNA is TGCGCCAGCAGCCCCGATGTCAGACTAGCGGGTGGAACCGGGGAGCTGTTTTTT.

The chain couples TRBV28 to TRBJ1-5; a possible D gene is TRBD1 (5 bases). With 5 bases removed from V and 9 bases from J, the gap between germline ends came to 17 bases. The CDR3 sequence is 14 residues long. The germline V gene has CDR1 MDHEN and CDR2 SYDVKM. The CDR3 DNA sequence: TGTGCCAGCAGTCAAGGGCCGGCTAGGGGGCCCCAGCATTTT. Protein sequence: CASSQGPARGPQHF.

The chain joins TRBV9 to TRBJ2-3; D is perhaps TRBD1 or TRBD2 (5 bases each). Germline values: CDR1 SGDLS, CDR2 YYNGEE. The CDR3 extends over 14 amino acids. Between the trimmed V and J ends, which lost 0 bases and 8 bases, there was a span of 13 bases. The CDR3 region has the DNA TGTGCCAGCAGCGTAGAAGGGACCCGAGGTACGCAGTATTTT. Protein: CASSVEGTRGTQYF.

The chain is built from TRBV5-1 and TRBJ2-4, with 10 nucleotides matching TRBD2. The V gene end was trimmed by 4 bases and the J gene end by 0 bases; junction bases not matched to a gene: 13. This CDR3 spans 19 amino acids. Germline V lookup: CDR1 SGHRS, CDR2 YFSETQ. Here the CDR3 reads CASSHPSSGSFGAKNIQYF. Here the CDR3 DNA reads TGCGCCAGCAGCCACCCCTCTAGCGGGAGTTTTGGAGCCAAAAACATTCAGTACTTC.

V is TRBV28 and J is TRBJ2-1; D remains unclear. V shed 5 bases and J shed 5 bases, with 22 bases lying between them. The CDR3 is made up of 17 amino acids. CDR1 and CDR2 (germline): MDHEN, SYDVKM. The CDR3 sequence: CASSPYGWFRRHNEQFF. For the CDR3, the DNA is TGTGCCAGCAGTCCCTACGGATGGTTTCGTCGGCACAATGAGCAGTTCTTC. The entire variable domain, with the rest obtained from reference TRBV28 and TRBJ2-1, is as follows: DVKVTQSSRYLVKRTGEKVFLECVQDMDHENMFWYRQDPGLGLRLIYFSYDVKMKEKGDIPEGYSVSREKKERFSLILESASTNQTSMYLCASSPYGWFRRHNEQFFGPGTRLTVL.

This chain links TRBV5-4 with TRBJ2-7, with D perhaps matching TRBD1 or TRBD2 (5 bases each). Germline V gene lookup returns CDR1 SGHNT and CDR2 YYREEE (reference sequence). The CDR3 runs to 13 residues. V gave up 3 bases and J gave up 5 bases, with 12 bases separating them. CDR3: CASSSPGAHEQYF. The DNA for the CDR3 is TGTGCCAGCAGCTCACCCGGGGCCCACGAGCAGTACTTC.

This clone has only one observation. The chain combines TRBV6-6 with TRBJ1-1; the D gene is possibly TRBD1 (5 bases). V was trimmed by 0 bases and J by 10 bases, leaving 18 bases between them. Looked up from germline, CDR1 is MNHNY and CDR2 is SVGAGI (reference sequence). This CDR3 comprises 15 residues. Written as DNA, the CDR3 is TGTGCCAGCAGTTACTCAGGGACCTTTGGCGTGGGAGCTTTCTTT. It translates to CASSYSGTFGVGAFF.

The chain couples TRBV6-5 to TRBJ1-2; D may be TRBD1 (5 bases). The V end was cut by 6 bases, the J end by 7 bases, with 12 bases between. Germline assignment: CDR1 MNHEY and CDR2 SVGAGI. The CDR3 runs 12 residues. CDR3 sequence: CASRNKQAGYTF. CDR3 DNA: TGTGCCAGCAGGAATAAACAGGCTGGCTACACCTTC.

CDR3 protein: CASSLYSGGVETQYF. The CDR3 DNA follows: TGTGCCAGCAGTCTATATAGCGGGGGGGTAGAGACCCAGTACTTC. This chain connects TRBV28 to TRBJ2-5; the match to TRBD2 covers 11 bases. CDR3 length: 15 amino acids. V shed 5 bases, J shed 4 bases, and the junction held 6 bases outside the gene matches. Germline loops: CDR1 MDHEN, CDR2 SYDVKM.

This clone was seen once. The chain employs TRBV15 and TRBJ2-3, with D uncertain. V was pared by 4 bases and J by 2 bases, with 13 bases between. The CDR3 is 15 residues long. Germline loops: CDR1 LNHNV, CDR2 YYDKDF (reference sequence). The CDR3 loop is CATSTTSSSTDTQYF. The CDR3 DNA sequence: TGTGCCACCAGCACGACCAGTAGTTCCACAGATACGCAGTATTTT.

This chain connects TRBV4-1 to TRBJ2-1; 14 bases are shared with TRBD2. Trimming cost V 4 bases and J 7 bases; bases outside gene matches: 15. Germline V gene lookup returns CDR1 MGHRA and CDR2 YSYEKL. The CDR3 sequence is 19 residues long. The CDR3 DNA sequence: TGCGCCAGCAGCCTCTGGGGGACTAGCGGGAGAGTTGTATGGAATGAGCAGTTCTTC. Residues: CASSLWGTSGRVVWNEQFF.

The gene calls are TRBV5-1 and TRBJ2-5; TRBD2 matches 8 bases. The CDR3 is 15 residues long. Germline CDR1 is SGHRS and CDR2 is YFSETQ. Losses at the gene ends were 5 bases for V and 2 bases for J; bases not matched to a gene: 8. The CDR3 DNA reads as TGCGCCAGCAGTTTCGGGAGGGTCGGGCAAGAGACCCAGTACTTC. Residues: CASSFGRVGQETQYF.